These 18 T cell receptor beta chains originate from one sample sequenced in a study of T cells expressing NK-cell markers. Reprocessing the 5' RACE reads, TCRdb reports a single entry for every CDR3 protein and omits DNA. The sample table includes about 460,000 distinct CDR3 sequences. Source material: blood T cells: a sorted CD56 or NKG2C T cell subset, CD4+ or CD8+ T cells, or bulk PBMC T cells (not recorded which). The receptors come from a woman between 45 and 65 years old in good health.

This chain uses TRBV11-2 with TRBJ1-1; TCRdb returns TRBD1, unconfirmable since there is no DNA. From germline, CDR1 is SGHAT and CDR2 FQNNGV. This CDR3 has 13 residues. The CDR3 loop is CASSPSGWTEAFF.

The V gene is TRBV6-5, the J gene TRBJ2-1; as DNA is missing, the TRBD2 call by TCRdb cannot be tested. Germline V gene sequence: CDR1 MNHEY, CDR2 SVGAGI. The length of the CDR3 is 12 residues. The CDR3 loop reads CASSDSGLNSIF.

This chain uses TRBV7-3 with TRBJ2-5; TCRdb outputs TRBD2, but without DNA this stays unchecked. CDR3 size: 17 residues. CDR1 and CDR2 from the germline V gene are SGHTA and FQGTGA. This CDR3 is CASSPLAGVRGQETQYF.

The gene calls are TRBV14 and TRBJ2-3. This CDR3 is built from 15 residues. CDR1 SGHDN and CDR2 FVKESK come from the germline V gene. The CDR3 is CASSLMRGGGDTQYF. Complete variable domain (other parts from reference TRBV14 and TRBJ2-3): EAGVTQFPSHSVIEKGQTVTLRCDPISGHDNLYWYRRVMGKEIKFLLHFVKESKQDESGMPNNRFLAERTGGTYSTLKVQPAELEDSGVYFCASSLMRGGGDTQYFGPGTRLTVL.

The chain combines TRBV12-3 or TRBV12-4 with TRBJ2-3; no DNA is available, so the TRBD2 call from TCRdb remains unchecked. CDR3 length equals 15 residues. The CDR3 sequence is CASTPSGRASDTQYF.

CDR3 sequence reads: CASSVTRSGSNQPQHF. This chain links TRBV19 with TRBJ1-5; the D call of TRBD1 rests on TCRdb alone, since no DNA is present to check it. The CDR3 has 16 amino acids. CDR1 is LNHDA, CDR2 SQIVND, per germline (reference sequence).

V usage is TRBV19 and J usage is TRBJ2-1; TCRdb proposes TRBD2, but this gene call is untestable without DNA. CDR3 length: 14 residues. Looked up from germline, CDR1 is LNHDA and CDR2 is SQIVND (reference sequence). CDR3 sequence: CATRGVTSYNEQFF.

The V and J genes are TRBV11-2 and TRBJ2-7; TCRdb reports TRBD2, a call that lacks DNA to check it against. Germline V lookup: CDR1 SGHAT, CDR2 FQNNGV. CDR3 length: 16 amino acids. The CDR3 loop is CASSTIAGESSYEQYF. The full variable domain, its missing parts supplied by reference TRBV11-2 and TRBJ2-7, is EAGVAQSPRYKIIEKRQSVAFWCNPISGHATLYWYQQILGQGPKLLIQFQNNGVVDDSQLPKDRFSAERLKGVDSTLKIQPAKLEDSAVYLCASSTIAGESSYEQYFGPGTRLTVT.

V gene TRBV6-5 combines with J gene TRBJ1-1; TCRdb's D call of TRBD1 is untestable without DNA. CDR1 MNHEY and CDR2 SVGAGI come from the germline V gene. The CDR3 extends over 14 amino acids. CDR3 sequence: CASRRTGYNTEAFF.

The genes are TRBV24-1 and TRBJ1-1; TCRdb proposes TRBD1, but this gene call is untestable without DNA. The CDR3 extends over 17 amino acids. Germline CDR1 is KGHDR and CDR2 is SFDVKD. CDR3: CATSDFGRGAGNTEAFF.

The genes are TRBV11-2 and TRBJ2-3; absent DNA, TCRdb's TRBD2 call cannot be checked. The CDR3 runs 15 residues. The germline V gene has CDR1 SGHAT and CDR2 FQNNGV. The CDR3 spells CASSLVADPDSTQYF.

The J gene is TRBJ2-7, the V gene TRBV11-2. Germline-derived CDR1 and CDR2 are SGHAT and FQNNGV. This CDR3 comprises 12 residues. The CDR3 loop is CASARDSGEQYF.

The chain employs TRBV20-1 and TRBJ2-1; TCRdb returns TRBD2, unconfirmable since there is no DNA. CDR1 is DFQATT, CDR2 SNEGSKA, per germline (reference sequence). This CDR3 contains 14 residues. CDR3: CSAREGLVMNEQFF.

This chain uses TRBV7-9 with TRBJ2-7; the D call of TRBD2 rests on TCRdb alone, since no DNA is present to check it. CDR3 length equals 12 residues. CDR1 is SEHNR, CDR2 FQNEAQ, per germline (reference sequence). CDR3 protein: CASSLVRGGTYF.

The chain uses TRBV20-1 and TRBJ2-1; lacking DNA, the TRBD1 call made by TCRdb goes unchecked. The CDR3 has 13 amino acids. CDR1 and CDR2 from the germline V gene are DFQATT and SNEGSKA (reference sequence). CDR3 sequence: CSAPGQAVNEQFF.

V usage is TRBV12-3 or TRBV12-4 and J usage is TRBJ1-4. The CDR3 contains 17 residues. This CDR3 is CASSRGGVGATNEKLFF.

Here the CDR3 reads CASSSIPLTGELFF. This chain links TRBV10-1 with TRBJ2-2. This CDR3 is built from 14 residues. Germline V gene lookup returns CDR1 WNHNN and CDR2 SYGVQD (reference sequence).

The gene calls are TRBV20-1 and TRBJ2-1; TCRdb's D call, TRBD1, is unchecked because there is no DNA. Looked up from germline, CDR1 is DFQATT and CDR2 is SNEGSKA (reference sequence). The CDR3 consists of 15 residues. CDR3 loop: CSARDPGQGPIEQFF.